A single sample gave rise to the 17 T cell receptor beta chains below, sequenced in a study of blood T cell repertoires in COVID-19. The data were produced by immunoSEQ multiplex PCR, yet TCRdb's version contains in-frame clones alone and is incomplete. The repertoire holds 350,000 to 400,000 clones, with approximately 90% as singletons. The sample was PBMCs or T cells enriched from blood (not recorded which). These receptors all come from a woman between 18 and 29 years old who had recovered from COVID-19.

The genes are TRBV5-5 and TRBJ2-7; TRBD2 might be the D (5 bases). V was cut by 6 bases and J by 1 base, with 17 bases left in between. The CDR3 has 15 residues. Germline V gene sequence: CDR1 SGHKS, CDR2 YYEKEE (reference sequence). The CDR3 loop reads CASTIPGSVSYEQYF. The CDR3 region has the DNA TGTGCCAGCACCATTCCGGGGTCTGTGTCCTACGAGCAGTACTTC.

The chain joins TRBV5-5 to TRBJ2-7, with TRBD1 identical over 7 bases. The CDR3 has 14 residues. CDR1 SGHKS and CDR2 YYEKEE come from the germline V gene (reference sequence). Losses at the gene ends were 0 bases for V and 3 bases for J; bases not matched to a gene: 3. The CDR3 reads CASSLAGQIYEQYF. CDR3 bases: TGTGCCAGCAGCTTGGCGGGACAGATCTACGAGCAGTACTTC.

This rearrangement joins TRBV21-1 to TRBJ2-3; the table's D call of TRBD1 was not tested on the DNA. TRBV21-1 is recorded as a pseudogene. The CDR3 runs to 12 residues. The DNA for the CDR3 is TGTGCCAGCAGCAAGACAGGGGATACGCAGTATTTT. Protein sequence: CASSKTGDTQYF.

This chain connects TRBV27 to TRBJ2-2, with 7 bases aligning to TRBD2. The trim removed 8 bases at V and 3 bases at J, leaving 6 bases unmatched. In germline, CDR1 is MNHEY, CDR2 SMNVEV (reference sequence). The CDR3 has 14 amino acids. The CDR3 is CASAGGLDTGELFF. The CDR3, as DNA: TGTGCCAGCGCCGGGGGGTTGGACACCGGGGAGCTGTTTTTT.

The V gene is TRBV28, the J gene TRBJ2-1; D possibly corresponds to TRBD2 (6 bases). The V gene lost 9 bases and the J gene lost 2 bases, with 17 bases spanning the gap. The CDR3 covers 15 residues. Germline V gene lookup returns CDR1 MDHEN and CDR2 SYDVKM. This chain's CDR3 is CASLPSGSPYNEQFF. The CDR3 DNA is TGTGCCAGTCTACCGTCCGGGAGTCCCTACAATGAGCAGTTCTTC.

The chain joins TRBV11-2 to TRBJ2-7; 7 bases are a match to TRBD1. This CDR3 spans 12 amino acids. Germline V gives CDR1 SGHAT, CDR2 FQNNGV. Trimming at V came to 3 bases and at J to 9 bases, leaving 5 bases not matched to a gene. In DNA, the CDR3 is TGTGCCAGCAGCTTTGACAGGGACGGGCAGTACTTC. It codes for CASSFDRDGQYF.

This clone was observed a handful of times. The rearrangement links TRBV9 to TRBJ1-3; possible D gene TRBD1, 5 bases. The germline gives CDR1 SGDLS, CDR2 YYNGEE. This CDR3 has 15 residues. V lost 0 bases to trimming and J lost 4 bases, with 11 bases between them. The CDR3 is CASSVGQGSGNTIYF. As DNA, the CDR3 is TGTGCCAGCAGCGTAGGTCAGGGTTCAGGAAACACCATATATTTT.

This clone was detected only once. CDR3 nucleotide sequence: TGTGCCAGCAGCTTAGGACTAGCGGGGAGCACAGATACGCAGTATTTT. This sequence encodes CASSLGLAGSTDTQYF. The chain joins TRBV7-2 to TRBJ2-3; 11 nucleotides match TRBD2. V lost 1 base to trimming and J lost 0 bases; unmatched junction nucleotides: 0. From germline, CDR1 is SGHTA and CDR2 FQGNSA. The CDR3 runs 16 residues.

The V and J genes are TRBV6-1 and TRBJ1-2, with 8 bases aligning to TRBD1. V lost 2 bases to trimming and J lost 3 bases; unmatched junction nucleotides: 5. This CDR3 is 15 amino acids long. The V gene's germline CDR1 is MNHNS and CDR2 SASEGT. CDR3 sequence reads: CASSEITGGDYGYTF. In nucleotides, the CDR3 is TGTGCCAGCAGTGAAATTACAGGGGGGGACTATGGCTACACCTTC.

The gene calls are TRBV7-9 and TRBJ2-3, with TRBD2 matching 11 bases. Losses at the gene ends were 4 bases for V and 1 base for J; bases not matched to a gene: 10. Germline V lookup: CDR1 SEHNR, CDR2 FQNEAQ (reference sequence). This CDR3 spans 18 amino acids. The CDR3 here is CASSSPVTSGGRTDTQYF. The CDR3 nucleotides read TGTGCCAGCAGCTCACCAGTCACTAGCGGGGGCCGCACAGATACGCAGTATTTT.

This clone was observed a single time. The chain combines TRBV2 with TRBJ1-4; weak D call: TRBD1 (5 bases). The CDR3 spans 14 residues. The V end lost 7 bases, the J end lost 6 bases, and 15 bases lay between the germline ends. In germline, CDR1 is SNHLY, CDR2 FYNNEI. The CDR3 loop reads CASNYRRTHEKLFF. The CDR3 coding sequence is TGTGCCAGCAATTACAGGCGGACGCATGAAAAACTGTTTTTT.

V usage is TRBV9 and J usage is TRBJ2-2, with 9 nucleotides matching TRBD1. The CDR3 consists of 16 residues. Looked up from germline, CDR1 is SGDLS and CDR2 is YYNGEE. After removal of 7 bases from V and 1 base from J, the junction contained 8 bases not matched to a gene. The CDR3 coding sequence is TGTGCCAGCGCGACCGACAGGGGGTTGAACACCGGGGAGCTGTTTTTT. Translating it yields CASATDRGLNTGELFF.

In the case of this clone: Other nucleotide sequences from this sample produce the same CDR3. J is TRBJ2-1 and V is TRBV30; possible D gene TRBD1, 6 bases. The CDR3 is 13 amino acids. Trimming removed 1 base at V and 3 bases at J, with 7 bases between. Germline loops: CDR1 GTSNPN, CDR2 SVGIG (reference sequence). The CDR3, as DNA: TGTGCCTGGAGTGCAGGGGTCTACAATGAGCAGTTCTTC. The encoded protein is CAWSAGVYNEQFF.

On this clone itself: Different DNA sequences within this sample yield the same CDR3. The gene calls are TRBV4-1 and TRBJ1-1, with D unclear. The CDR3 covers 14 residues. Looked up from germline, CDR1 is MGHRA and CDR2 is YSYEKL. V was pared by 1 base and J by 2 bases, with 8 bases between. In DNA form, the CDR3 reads TGCGCCAGCAGCCAAGTCGCAGAAAACACTGAAGCTTTCTTT. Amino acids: CASSQVAENTEAFF.

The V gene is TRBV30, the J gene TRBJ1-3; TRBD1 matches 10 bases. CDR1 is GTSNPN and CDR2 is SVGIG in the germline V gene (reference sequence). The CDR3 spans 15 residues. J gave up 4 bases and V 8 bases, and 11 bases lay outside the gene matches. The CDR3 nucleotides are TGTGCCATTAACACGGGACAGGGGTCCGGAAACACCATATATTTT. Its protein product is CAINTGQGSGNTIYF.

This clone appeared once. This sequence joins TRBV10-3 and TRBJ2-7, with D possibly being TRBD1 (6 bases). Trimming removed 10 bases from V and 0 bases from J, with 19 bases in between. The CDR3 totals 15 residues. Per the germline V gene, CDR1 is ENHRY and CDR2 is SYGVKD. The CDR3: CATRTATSFSYEQYF. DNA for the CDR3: TGTGCCACCAGGACAGCTACTTCATTCTCCTACGAGCAGTACTTC.

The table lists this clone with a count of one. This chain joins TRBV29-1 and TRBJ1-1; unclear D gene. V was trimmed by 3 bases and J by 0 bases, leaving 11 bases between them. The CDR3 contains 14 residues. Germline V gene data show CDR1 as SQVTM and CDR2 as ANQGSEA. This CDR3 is CSVEFRGLNTEAFF. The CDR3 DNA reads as TGCAGCGTTGAGTTCCGGGGTTTGAACACTGAAGCTTTCTTT.